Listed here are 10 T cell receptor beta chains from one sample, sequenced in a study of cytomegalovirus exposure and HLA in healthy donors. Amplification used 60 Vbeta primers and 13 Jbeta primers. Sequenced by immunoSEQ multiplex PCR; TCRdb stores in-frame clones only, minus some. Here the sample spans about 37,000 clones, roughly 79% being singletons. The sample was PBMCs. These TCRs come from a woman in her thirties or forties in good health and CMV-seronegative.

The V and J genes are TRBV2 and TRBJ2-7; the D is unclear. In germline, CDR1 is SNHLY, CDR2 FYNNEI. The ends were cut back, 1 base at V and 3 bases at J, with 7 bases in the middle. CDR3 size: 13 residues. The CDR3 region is CASSEGVYYEQYV. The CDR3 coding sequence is TGTGCCAGCAGTGAAGGGGTTTACTACGAGCAGTACGTC.

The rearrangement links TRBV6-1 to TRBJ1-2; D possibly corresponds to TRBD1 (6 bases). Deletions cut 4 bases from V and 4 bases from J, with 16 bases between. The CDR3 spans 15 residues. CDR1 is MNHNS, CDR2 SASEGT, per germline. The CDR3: CASSALQGPRYGYTF. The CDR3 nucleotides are TGTGCCAGCAGTGCCTTACAGGGACCCCGCTATGGCTACACCTTC.

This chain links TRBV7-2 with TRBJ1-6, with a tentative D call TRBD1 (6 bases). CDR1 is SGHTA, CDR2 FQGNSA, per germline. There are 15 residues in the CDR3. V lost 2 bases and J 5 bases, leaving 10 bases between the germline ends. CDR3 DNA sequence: TGTGCCAGCAGCTTATCAGGGGCGGATAATTCACCCCTCCACTTT. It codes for CASSLSGADNSPLHF.

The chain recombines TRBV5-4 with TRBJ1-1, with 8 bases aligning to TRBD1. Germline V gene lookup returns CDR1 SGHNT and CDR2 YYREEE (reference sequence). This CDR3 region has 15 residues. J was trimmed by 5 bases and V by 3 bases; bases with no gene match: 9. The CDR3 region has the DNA TGTGCCAGCAGCTGGGCCGGGACAGGTAGTACTGAAGCTTTCTTT. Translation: CASSWAGTGSTEAFF. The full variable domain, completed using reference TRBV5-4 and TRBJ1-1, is ETGVTQSPTHLIKTRGQQVTLRCSSQSGHNTVSWYQQALGQGPQFIFQYYREEENGRGNFPPRFSGLQFPNYSSELNVNALELDDSALYLCASSWAGTGSTEAFFGQGTRLTVV.

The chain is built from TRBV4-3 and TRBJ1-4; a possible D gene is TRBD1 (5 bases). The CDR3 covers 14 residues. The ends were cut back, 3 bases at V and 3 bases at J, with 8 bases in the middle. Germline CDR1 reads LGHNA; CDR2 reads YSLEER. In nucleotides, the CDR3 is TGCGCCAGCAGCCACAGGGTGCCTAATGAAAAACTGTTTTTT. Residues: CASSHRVPNEKLFF.

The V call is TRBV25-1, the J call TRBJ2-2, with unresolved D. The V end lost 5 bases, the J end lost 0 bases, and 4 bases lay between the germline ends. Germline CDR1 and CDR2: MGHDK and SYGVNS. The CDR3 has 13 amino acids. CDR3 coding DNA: TGTGCCAGCAGTACAGCGAACACCGGGGAGCTGTTTTTT. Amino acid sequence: CASSTANTGELFF.

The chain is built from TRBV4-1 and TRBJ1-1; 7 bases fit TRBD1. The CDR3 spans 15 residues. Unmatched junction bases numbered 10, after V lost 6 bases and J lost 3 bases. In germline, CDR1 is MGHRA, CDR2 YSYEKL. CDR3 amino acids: CASREKRDSYTEAFF. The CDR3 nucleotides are TGCGCCAGCAGAGAAAAGAGGGACAGCTACACTGAAGCTTTCTTT.

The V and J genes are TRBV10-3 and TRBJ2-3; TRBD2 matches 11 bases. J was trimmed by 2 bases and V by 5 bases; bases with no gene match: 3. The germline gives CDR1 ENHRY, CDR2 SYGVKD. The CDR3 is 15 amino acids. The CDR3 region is CAISRSGGATDTQYF. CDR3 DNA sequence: TGTGCCATCAGTCGTAGCGGGGGGGCCACAGATACGCAGTATTTT.

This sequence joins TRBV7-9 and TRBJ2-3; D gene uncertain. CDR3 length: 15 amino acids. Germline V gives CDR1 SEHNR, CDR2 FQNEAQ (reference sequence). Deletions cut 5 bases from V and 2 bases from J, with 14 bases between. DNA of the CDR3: TGTGCCAGCAGCCAGACTCGCCCTCCCACAGATACGCAGTATTTT. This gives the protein CASSQTRPPTDTQYF.

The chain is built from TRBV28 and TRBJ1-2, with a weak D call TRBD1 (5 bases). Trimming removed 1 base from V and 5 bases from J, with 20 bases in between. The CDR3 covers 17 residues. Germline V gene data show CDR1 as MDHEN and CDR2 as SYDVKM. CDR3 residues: CASSLFWGAKGWYGYTF. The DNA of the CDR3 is TGTGCCAGCAGTTTATTTTGGGGCGCTAAGGGATGGTATGGCTACACCTTC.